The 27 T cell receptor beta chains in this list originate from one sample, sequenced in a study of T cell responses to AZD1222 COVID-19 vaccine. The assay was immunoSEQ multiplex PCR, and TCRdb's table has in-frame clones only and misses some. The sample shows about 94,000 clones, nearly 90% of them seen only once. This sample comprised peripheral blood, obtained on day 0 of AZD1222 vaccination. The receptors shown here come from an adult in good health.

The chain combines TRBV11-2 with TRBJ2-7; D unresolved. Germline CDR1 reads SGHAT; CDR2 reads FQNNGV. The V gene lost 5 bases and the J gene lost 4 bases, with 15 bases spanning the gap. CDR3 size: 14 residues. CDR3 amino acids: CASSPTPETYEQYF. The CDR3 nucleotides are TGTGCCAGCAGCCCGACACCCGAAACTTACGAGCAGTACTTC.

This chain connects TRBV7-3 to TRBJ2-3; TRBD1 might be the D (5 bases). The CDR3 runs to 16 residues. V lost 1 base and J 4 bases, leaving 15 bases between the germline ends. Germline V gives CDR1 SGHTA, CDR2 FQGTGA. The CDR3 sequence is CASSLKGPTGSDTQYF. In DNA form, the CDR3 reads TGTGCCAGCAGCTTAAAGGGTCCCACAGGATCAGATACGCAGTATTTT.

This clone was seen only once. V and J are TRBV5-1 and TRBJ2-7; D possibly corresponds to TRBD1 (5 bases). The V gene's germline CDR1 is SGHRS and CDR2 YFSETQ. Between the trimmed V and J ends, which lost 6 bases and 3 bases, there was a span of 16 bases. The CDR3 contains 14 residues. The CDR3 loop reads CASTRGLWGYEQYF. Written as DNA, the CDR3 is TGCGCCAGCACTAGGGGTCTCTGGGGCTACGAGCAGTACTTC.

This chain uses TRBV25-1 with TRBJ1-2, with D possibly being TRBD1 (5 bases). Trimming took off 2 bases at V and 8 bases at J, with 9 bases between the two ends. CDR1 and CDR2 from the germline V gene are MGHDK and SYGVNS. CDR3 size: 12 residues. In DNA form, the CDR3 reads TGTGCCAGCAGTGAAGGGGGGGGAGGCTACACCTTC. This sequence encodes CASSEGGGGYTF.

The rearrangement links TRBV19 to TRBJ1-4; D unresolved. The CDR3 runs to 14 residues. Germline CDR1 reads LNHDA; CDR2 reads SQIVND (reference sequence). Trimming cost V 6 bases and J 5 bases, with 13 bases left between them. DNA for the CDR3: TGTGCCAGTAGCCCCCACCGGGCAAATGAAAAACTGTTTTTT. It specifies CASSPHRANEKLFF.

The chain uses TRBV3-1 (or the pseudogene TRBV3-2) and TRBJ1-1; D remains unclear. The length of the CDR3 is 13 residues. Germline assignment: CDR1 LGHDT and CDR2 YNNKEL (reference sequence). Trimming left V 6 bases short and J 1 base short, with 9 bases between. The CDR3 nucleotides read TGTGCCAGCAGTCCTTTACGGAACACTGAAGCTTTCTTT. Protein sequence: CASSPLRNTEAFF.

The table lists this clone with a count of one. The chain couples TRBV20-1 to TRBJ2-2; 7 positions agree with TRBD1. The CDR3 is 11 amino acids. Trimming took 6 bases from V and 14 from J; bases not matched to a gene: 9. Per germline, CDR1 DFQATT and CDR2 SNEGSKA (reference sequence). The CDR3 DNA reads TGCAGTGCAACCGACAGGGTGAGACTGTTTTTT. This codes for CSATDRVRLFF.

The chain combines TRBV10-3 with TRBJ2-1; 9 bases line up with TRBD1. After removal of 2 bases from V and 6 bases from J, the junction contained 8 bases not matched to a gene. The CDR3 has 16 residues. Per the germline V gene, CDR1 is ENHRY and CDR2 is SYGVKD. The CDR3: CAISEGNRGLVNEQFF. Written as DNA, the CDR3 is TGTGCCATCAGTGAGGGAAACAGGGGGCTGGTCAATGAGCAGTTCTTC.

This sequence joins TRBV28 and TRBJ2-1; tentatively, D is TRBD2 (5 bases). The CDR3 loop spans 14 amino acids. From germline, CDR1 is MDHEN and CDR2 SYDVKM. The V end lost 8 bases, the J end lost 7 bases, and 18 bases lay between the germline ends. CDR3 nucleotides: TGTGCCAGCTGGGCGGGTAGCCCGGGGAATGAGCAGTTCTTC. Its protein is CASWAGSPGNEQFF.

The genes are TRBV21-1 and TRBJ1-4; TRBD1, as called in the table, went unchecked against the DNA. TRBV21-1 is recorded as a pseudogene. CDR3 length: 20 residues. CDR3 DNA: TGTGCCAGCAGCAAAGCGGTTTGGGACAGGGCGAAATCAACTAATGAAAAACTGTTTTTT. Translation: CASSKAVWDRAKSTNEKLFF.

The rearrangement links TRBV19 to TRBJ2-3, with a weak D call TRBD1 (6 bases). This CDR3 is built from 16 residues. The germline V and J ends were trimmed by 5 bases and 0 bases, with 15 bases remaining between them. Germline values: CDR1 LNHDA, CDR2 SQIVND (reference sequence). The CDR3, as DNA: TGTGCCAGTAGTCGATCGCAACAGGGAAGCACAGATACGCAGTATTTT. Protein sequence: CASSRSQQGSTDTQYF.

This clone appeared a single time. The gene calls are TRBV7-8 and TRBJ1-5, with D perhaps TRBD1 (6 bases). Germline CDR1 is SGHVS and CDR2 is FQNEAQ. The CDR3 extends over 16 amino acids. The ends were cut back, 3 bases at V and 0 bases at J, with 12 bases in the middle. As DNA, the CDR3 is TGTGCCAGCAGCTTCACAGGGAGATATAGCAATCAGCCCCAGCATTTT. Translating it yields CASSFTGRYSNQPQHF.

The chain recombines TRBV19 with TRBJ1-1, with TRBD1 matching over 10 bases. Unmatched junction bases numbered 7, after V lost 5 bases and J lost 7 bases. Germline values: CDR1 LNHDA, CDR2 SQIVND (reference sequence). The CDR3 has 14 residues. The DNA for the CDR3 is TGTGCCAGTAGTGGACAGGGGGTTTCTATTGAAGCTTTCTTT. Translation: CASSGQGVSIEAFF.

This clone was counted only a few times. The J gene is TRBJ2-3, the V gene TRBV6-4; D is ambiguous. CDR3 size: 14 residues. CDR1 and CDR2 (germline): MRHNA, SNTAGT. Deletions cut 0 bases from V and 2 bases from J, with 6 bases between. The CDR3 DNA is TGTGCCAGCAGTGACTCGGGGTACACAGATACGCAGTATTTT. Its translation is CASSDSGYTDTQYF.

The chain has TRBV5-6 and TRBJ2-5; TRBD1 is a possible D gene (5 bases). The CDR3 totals 14 residues. The germline V gene has CDR1 SGHDT and CDR2 YYEEEE. V lost 3 bases, J lost 1 base, and 10 bases lay in between. Written as DNA, the CDR3 is TGTGCCAGCAGCTCCCAGGGATCCCAAGAGACCCAGTACTTC. It codes for CASSSQGSQETQYF.

This rearrangement joins TRBV5-1 to TRBJ2-7; TRBD1 aligns across 9 bases. Germline CDR1 SGHRS, CDR2 YFSETQ. The CDR3 totals 15 residues. The J segment lost 3 bases and the V segment lost 0 bases, leaving 4 bases of the junction unmatched. The CDR3 bases are TGCGCCAGCAGCTTGGATGGACAGGGGATCTACGAGCAGTACTTC. Its translation: CASSLDGQGIYEQYF.

V is TRBV7-3 and J is TRBJ2-3, with TRBD1 identical over 7 bases. Trimming at V came to 4 bases and at J to 2 bases, leaving 15 bases not matched to a gene. CDR1 is SGHTA, CDR2 FQGTGA, per germline. CDR3 length equals 18 residues. CDR3 loop: CASSSKGGTGAITDTQYF. The CDR3 DNA reads TGTGCCAGCAGCTCCAAGGGTGGCACAGGGGCTATCACAGATACGCAGTATTTT.

The chain combines TRBV19 with TRBJ1-1; maybe TRBD1 (6 bases). The CDR3 is 12 residues long. In germline, CDR1 is LNHDA, CDR2 SQIVND (reference sequence). Trimming pared 4 bases from V and 9 bases from J, leaving 12 bases between. The CDR3 bases are TGTGCCAGTAGTAAAGGGGGTGTTAAAGCTTTCTTT. Its protein is CASSKGGVKAFF.

The V and J genes are TRBV5-1 and TRBJ2-7; 12 bases agree with TRBD2. Trimming cost V 0 bases and J 5 bases; bases outside gene matches: 6. Germline CDR1 and CDR2: SGHRS and YFSETQ. The CDR3 runs to 16 residues. The CDR3 DNA follows: TGCGCCAGCAGCTTGGGGGGGACTAGCGGGCACCACGAGCAGTACTTC. This sequence encodes CASSLGGTSGHHEQYF. The whole variable domain, remainder taken from reference TRBV5-1 and TRBJ2-7, is KAGVTQTPRYLIKTRGQQVTLSCSPISGHRSVSWYQQTPGQGLQFLFEYFSETQRNKGNFPGRFSGRQFSNSRSEMNVSTLELGDSALYLCASSLGGTSGHHEQYFGPGTRLTVT.

The chain joins TRBV5-1 to TRBJ1-1, with D uncertain. Germline V gene data show CDR1 as SGHRS and CDR2 as YFSETQ. The V end was cut by 0 bases, the J end by 1 base, with 7 bases between. This CDR3 region has 14 residues. The CDR3 DNA is TGCGCCAGCAGCTTGGAGGTAGGGAACACTGAAGCTTTCTTT. It encodes CASSLEVGNTEAFF.

V and J are TRBV2 and TRBJ1-1, with D tentatively TRBD1 (6 bases). The V end lost 8 bases, the J end lost 5 bases, and 15 bases lay between the germline ends. CDR1 and CDR2 (germline): SNHLY, FYNNEI. This CDR3 is built from 13 residues. In DNA form, the CDR3 reads TGTGCCAGCTCCCGGGACATAGGGACTGAAGCTTTCTTT. Encoded protein: CASSRDIGTEAFF. Complete variable domain (other parts from reference TRBV2 and TRBJ1-1): EPEVTQTPSHQVTQMGQEVILRCVPISNHLYFYWYRQILGQKVEFLVSFYNNEISEKSEIFDDQFSVERPDGSNFTLKIRSTKLEDSAMYFCASSRDIGTEAFFGQGTRLTVV.

This chain connects TRBV13 to TRBJ2-5, with 7 bases aligning to TRBD2. The CDR3 extends over 14 amino acids. Germline V gives CDR1 PRHDT, CDR2 FYEKMQ (reference sequence). The V segment lost 5 bases and the J segment 2 bases; nucleotides outside the gene matches: 5. Here the CDR3 reads CASSPGTKQETQYF. CDR3 in DNA: TGTGCCAGCAGCCCCGGGACTAAACAAGAGACCCAGTACTTC.

The chain carries TRBV3-1 (or the pseudogene TRBV3-2) and TRBJ1-1; tentatively, D is TRBD1 (6 bases). This CDR3 region has 12 residues. V shed 3 bases and J shed 11 bases, with 13 bases lying between them. Germline V lookup: CDR1 LGHDT, CDR2 YNNKEL (reference sequence). CDR3 sequence (DNA): TGTGCCAGCAGCCAGTCCACAGGGATGGCTTTCTTT. Translating gives CASSQSTGMAFF.

In its sample, this clone was seen a few times. V and J are TRBV11-3 and TRBJ2-1; possibly TRBD1 for D (6 bases). Deletions cut 3 bases from V and 4 bases from J, with 10 bases between. Per germline, CDR1 SGHNT and CDR2 YENEEA. The CDR3 has 14 residues. The CDR3 sequence is CASSLRQGYNEQFF. Here the CDR3 DNA reads TGTGCCAGCAGCTTGCGGCAGGGGTACAATGAGCAGTTCTTC.

V usage is TRBV6-1 and J usage is TRBJ1-1, with 7 bases fitting TRBD1. The germline V gene has CDR1 MNHNS and CDR2 SASEGT. V was clipped by 0 bases and J by 5 bases; unmatched bases: 3. The CDR3 is 14 amino acids. In DNA form, the CDR3 reads TGTGCCAGCAGTGAAGCAGGGGGCGAGACTGAAGCTTTCTTT. Its protein product is CASSEAGGETEAFF.

This chain links TRBV30 with TRBJ2-7, with D perhaps assigned TRBD1 or TRBD2 (5 bases each). This CDR3 has 13 residues. V lost 3 bases, J lost 4 bases, and 13 bases lay in between. Per germline, CDR1 GTSNPN and CDR2 SVGIG (reference sequence). The DNA for the CDR3 is TGTGCCTGGAGCGCCGGGACCATGTACGAGCAGTACTTC. As protein: CAWSAGTMYEQYF. Full variable domain (missing parts from reference TRBV30 and TRBJ2-7): SQTIHQWPATLVQPVGSPLSLECTVEGTSNPNLYWYRQAAGRGLQLLFYSVGIGQISSEVPQNLSASRPQDRQFILSSKKLLLSDSGFYLCAWSAGTMYEQYFGPGTRLTVT.

V gene TRBV5-1 combines with J gene TRBJ2-7, with D possibly being TRBD2 (7 bases). Trimming left V 3 bases short and J 0 bases short, with 10 bases between. The CDR3 has 14 residues. Germline V gene sequence: CDR1 SGHRS, CDR2 YFSETQ. This chain's CDR3 is CASSWGGASYEQYF. The CDR3 nucleotides are TGCGCCAGCAGCTGGGGGGGCGCCTCCTACGAGCAGTACTTC.